Each of the 29 T cell receptor beta chains below was sequenced from the same sample in a study of Ad26.COV2.S vaccination and SARS-CoV-2 variants (dated by TCRdb to 2020 to 2023). What this sample's treatment or condition label stands for: around 19 received Ad26.COV2.S at low or high dose, single or two shots; several received placebo; per-sample allocation not given. Repertoires of vaccine and placebo recipients were sequenced from samples taken on day 63 after the first injection. The library was made by the immunoSEQ multiplex PCR assay. Sourced from immuneACCESS, this table was stored by TCRdb with only in-frame sequences that have V and J called. A share of the clones is absent; for the studies checked, an unresolved V gene accounts for under half, and the remainder has no known explanation. In all, the sample holds some 250,000 clones, and approximately 87% of those were seen once. The ten top clones hold around 11% of the sample.

Source: peripheral blood, taken in a trial of Ad26.COV2.S vaccine versus placebo. All receptors derive from a person aged 18 to 65 who received the Ad26.COV2.S COVID-19 vaccine or a placebo.

This rearrangement joins TRBV11-1 to TRBJ1-1, with 11 bases lining up with TRBD1. The junction had 3 bases not matched to a gene; V was cut back by 5 bases and J by 4 bases. Per the germline V gene, CDR1 is SGHAT and CDR2 is FQDESV (reference sequence). The CDR3 sequence is 14 residues long. The DNA for the CDR3 is TGTGCCAGCAGCAGGACAGGGGGCATCACTGAAGCTTTCTTT. It codes for CASSRTGGITEAFF.

This clone was found a few times. The chain carries TRBV5-5 and TRBJ2-3; D call uncertain. CDR3 length: 11 amino acids. Trimming cost V 4 bases and J 6 bases, with 6 bases left between them. Germline lookup yields CDR1 SGHKS and CDR2 YYEKEE (reference sequence). CDR3 sequence: CASSISDTQYF. In DNA, the CDR3 is TGTGCCAGCAGCATATCCGATACGCAGTATTTT.

The rearrangement joins TRBV7-2 to TRBJ2-5; TRBD2 matches 9 bases. Trimming at V came to 5 bases and at J to 2 bases, leaving 6 bases not matched to a gene. The length of the CDR3 is 15 residues. CDR1 SGHTA and CDR2 FQGNSA come from the germline V gene. CDR3 DNA sequence: TGTGCCAGCAGCCGTGGACTAGCGAGTCAAGAGACCCAGTACTTC. It specifies CASSRGLASQETQYF.

The J gene is TRBJ1-2, the V gene TRBV18; D may be TRBD1 (6 bases). This CDR3 is built from 13 residues. The germline gives CDR1 KGHSH, CDR2 LQKENI. The V end was cut by 3 bases, the J end by 6 bases, with 11 bases between. CDR3 DNA: TGTGCCAGCTCACCCCAGGAGGGGGATGGCTACACCTTC. Protein: CASSPQEGDGYTF. Based on the CDR3 plus reference TRBV18 and TRBJ1-2, the full variable domain is NAGVMQNPRHLVRRRGQEARLRCSPMKGHSHVYWYRQLPEEGLKFMVYLQKENIIDESGMPKERFSAEFPKEGPSILRIQQVVRGDSAAYFCASSPQEGDGYTFGSGTRLTVV.

The chain has TRBV15 and TRBJ2-7, with TRBD2 matching over 10 bases. The ends lost 0 bases at V and 0 bases at J; junction bases unmatched: 5. The CDR3 has 17 residues. Germline CDR1 LNHNV, CDR2 YYDKDF (reference sequence). The CDR3 loop reads CATSRDGLAASSYEQYF. The DNA for the CDR3 is TGTGCCACCAGCAGAGACGGACTAGCGGCAAGCTCCTACGAGCAGTACTTC. Complete variable domain (other parts from reference TRBV15 and TRBJ2-7): DAMVIQNPRYQVTQFGKPVTLSCSQTLNHNVMYWYQQKSSQAPKLLFHYYDKDFNNEADTPDNFQSRRPNTSFCFLDIRSPGLGDTAMYLCATSRDGLAASSYEQYFGPGTRLTVT.

The chain links TRBV10-1 to TRBJ2-4, with TRBD1 matching 8 bases. The CDR3 is 16 amino acids. Germline CDR1 is WNHNN and CDR2 is SYGVQD (reference sequence). The ends lost 3 bases at V and 1 base at J; junction bases unmatched: 5. The CDR3 region has the DNA TGCGCCAGCAGTGAAGGGCGACAGGGGGCCAAAAACATTCAGTACTTC. Its protein is CASSEGRQGAKNIQYF.

This sequence joins TRBV6-2 or TRBV6-3 and TRBJ2-2; D gene uncertain. Trimming took 0 bases from V and 8 from J, leaving 4 bases between them. Looked up from germline, CDR1 is MNHEY and CDR2 is SVGEGT. This CDR3 spans 12 amino acids. The CDR3 protein is CASSYSWGELFF. CDR3 bases: TGTGCCAGCAGTTACTCTTGGGGGGAGCTGTTTTTT.

The chain is built from TRBV7-2 and TRBJ1-5; perhaps TRBD1 as D (5 bases). The length of the CDR3 is 15 residues. Trimming removed 1 base at V and 3 bases at J, with 10 bases between. Germline V gene data show CDR1 as SGHTA and CDR2 as FQGNSA. The CDR3 DNA reads TGTGCCAGCAGCTTAGGAGTGGGGCACAATCAGCCCCAGCATTTT. It yields the protein CASSLGVGHNQPQHF.

V gene TRBV19 combines with J gene TRBJ1-3; D is perhaps TRBD1 (5 bases). The germline V gene encodes CDR1 LNHDA and CDR2 SQIVND (reference sequence). The CDR3 consists of 14 residues. Trimming removed 8 bases from V and 1 base from J, with 12 bases in between. The CDR3 DNA reads TGTGCCAGTTCTTACAGGTGGTCTGGAAACACCATATATTTT. Translating it yields CASSYRWSGNTIYF.

V usage is TRBV5-1 and J usage is TRBJ2-3, with D possibly being TRBD2 (6 bases). The V gene lost 1 base and the J gene lost 2 bases, with 11 bases spanning the gap. CDR1 is SGHRS and CDR2 is YFSETQ in the germline V gene. The CDR3 has 15 residues. CDR3 DNA: TGCGCCAGCAGCTTGAATACGGGAGCCACAGATACGCAGTATTTT. Translating gives CASSLNTGATDTQYF.

The genes are TRBV29-1 and TRBJ2-7, with TRBD1 matching 10 bases. The CDR3 has 16 amino acids. From germline, CDR1 is SQVTM and CDR2 ANQGSEA. V shed 0 bases, J shed 1 base, and the junction held 6 bases outside the gene matches. The CDR3 DNA reads as TGCAGCGTTGAAGATCTTGGGACAGGGGTGTCCTACGAGCAGTACTTC. This encodes CSVEDLGTGVSYEQYF.

V gene TRBV19 combines with J gene TRBJ2-7, with D perhaps matching TRBD2 (5 bases). V was shortened by 5 bases and J by 3 bases, with 14 bases between the two germline ends. Per the germline V gene, CDR1 is LNHDA and CDR2 is SQIVND (reference sequence). This CDR3 has 14 amino acids. CDR3 bases: TGTGCCAGTAGTCTCGGGGTGCCCGACTACGAGCAGTACTTC. Its protein product is CASSLGVPDYEQYF.

The V call is TRBV30, the J call TRBJ2-7; TRBD1 matches at 10 bases. V lost 3 bases to trimming and J lost 2 bases; unmatched junction nucleotides: 4. CDR3 length: 14 residues. Germline lookup yields CDR1 GTSNPN and CDR2 SVGIG (reference sequence). The CDR3 region has the DNA TGTGCCTGGAGCCCCGGGACAGGGGCCTACGAGCAGTACTTC. Translating it yields CAWSPGTGAYEQYF.

This clone was observed once. This chain connects TRBV29-1 to TRBJ1-1; weak D call: TRBD1 (6 bases). In germline, CDR1 is SQVTM, CDR2 ANQGSEA. This CDR3 comprises 18 residues. The V end was cut by 5 bases, the J end by 1 base, with 26 bases between. CDR3 region: CSVLRGGFSGLGNTEAFF. CDR3 nucleotide sequence: TGCAGCGTTCTAAGAGGGGGATTTTCAGGGCTTGGGAACACTGAAGCTTTCTTT.

The V gene is TRBV18, the J gene TRBJ1-5, with D perhaps matching TRBD1 (5 bases). V was pared by 4 bases and J by 6 bases, with 7 bases between. The CDR3 is 12 amino acids. Germline V lookup: CDR1 KGHSH, CDR2 LQKENI. The CDR3 region has the DNA TGTGCCAGCTCACAGGGGACTCAGCCCCAGCATTTT. This gives the protein CASSQGTQPQHF.

The chain joins TRBV7-9 to TRBJ1-5, with D tentatively TRBD1 (6 bases). V was trimmed by 4 bases and J by 4 bases, leaving 17 bases between them. The CDR3 spans 16 residues. From germline, CDR1 is SEHNR and CDR2 FQNEAQ (reference sequence). CDR3 DNA sequence: TGTGCCAGCAGCTCGAGCGAAGGGGGTCAGAATCAGCCCCAGCATTTT. Its protein is CASSSSEGGQNQPQHF.

The chain is built from TRBV28 and TRBJ2-7, with TRBD2 matching 7 bases. Looked up from germline, CDR1 is MDHEN and CDR2 is SYDVKM. The junction had 22 bases not matched to a gene; V was cut back by 5 bases and J by 3 bases. This CDR3 contains 19 residues. The CDR3 here is CASSPRPRPGRELLYEQYF. The CDR3 bases are TGTGCCAGCAGTCCGAGACCCAGACCGGGGCGGGAGCTACTCTACGAGCAGTACTTC.

This chain connects TRBV19 to TRBJ2-2, with a weak D call TRBD2 (5 bases). The CDR3 is 15 residues long. Trimming took 3 bases from V and 2 from J, leaving 10 bases between them. Germline V gene sequence: CDR1 LNHDA, CDR2 SQIVND (reference sequence). The CDR3 here is CASSIETKNTGELFF. In DNA form, the CDR3 reads TGTGCCAGTAGTATCGAGACTAAAAACACCGGGGAGCTGTTTTTT.

This chain joins TRBV20-1 and TRBJ2-7; 7 nucleotides line up with TRBD1. J lost 4 bases, V lost 3 bases, and 6 bases had no gene match. CDR1 and CDR2 from the germline V gene are DFQATT and SNEGSKA (reference sequence). This CDR3 has 13 residues. CDR3 protein: CSASSGGKYEQYF. CDR3 bases: TGCAGTGCTAGTTCAGGGGGTAAATACGAGCAGTACTTC.

This clone was observed a few times. V is TRBV27 and J is TRBJ1-1; a possible D gene is TRBD1 (6 bases). CDR1 is MNHEY and CDR2 is SMNVEV in the germline V gene (reference sequence). V shed 8 bases and J shed 1 base, with 17 bases lying between them. This CDR3 has 15 residues. The CDR3, as DNA: TGTGCCAGCCAGACAGGTACCAAGGCGAACACTGAAGCTTTCTTT. This encodes CASQTGTKANTEAFF.

The chain links TRBV19 to TRBJ2-1; the D gene is possibly TRBD2 (6 bases). There are 14 residues in the CDR3. V lost 5 bases and J 6 bases, leaving 14 bases between the germline ends. The germline V gene has CDR1 LNHDA and CDR2 SQIVND (reference sequence). The chain's CDR3 is CASSWVEGLNEQFF. Here the CDR3 DNA reads TGTGCCAGTAGTTGGGTGGAGGGCCTCAATGAGCAGTTCTTC. Looking up the rest from reference TRBV19 and TRBJ2-1 gives the full variable domain: DGGITQSPKYLFRKEGQNVTLSCEQNLNHDAMYWYRQDPGQGLRLIYYSQIVNDFQKGDIAEGYSVSREKKESFPLTVTSAQKNPTAFYLCASSWVEGLNEQFFGPGTRLTVL.

This clone was seen just once. The chain links TRBV24-1 to TRBJ2-1; perhaps TRBD1 as D (6 bases). The V and J ends lost 3 bases and 7 bases respectively, with 18 bases between them. The CDR3 is 16 residues long. Germline loops: CDR1 KGHDR, CDR2 SFDVKD. As DNA, the CDR3 is TGTGCCACCAGTGATGTAGGGTTACAGGGTAGTAATGAGCAGTTCTTC. This sequence encodes CATSDVGLQGSNEQFF.

The chain employs TRBV10-3 and TRBJ1-5; D unclear. CDR3 length: 13 amino acids. The ends were cut back, 4 bases at V and 5 bases at J, with 9 bases in the middle. Germline CDR1 reads ENHRY; CDR2 reads SYGVKD. The CDR3 here is CAISVALDQPQHF. As DNA, the CDR3 is TGTGCCATCAGTGTGGCCCTAGATCAGCCCCAGCATTTT.

This clone has only a few counts. The V gene is TRBV28, the J gene TRBJ2-1; the match to TRBD1 covers 7 bases. The CDR3 sequence is 14 residues long. V shed 2 bases, J shed 9 bases, and the junction held 7 bases outside the gene matches. Germline loops: CDR1 MDHEN, CDR2 SYDVKM. The CDR3 nucleotides read TGTGCCAGCAGTTTAAGTTACAGGGGCAGTGAGCAGTTCTTC. This sequence encodes CASSLSYRGSEQFF.

On this clone: The junction departs from the called germline gene at one end, perhaps through a read error. The rearrangement links TRBV2 to TRBJ2-1; TRBD2 aligns across 12 bases. The CDR3 loop spans 12 amino acids. Germline V lookup: CDR1 SNHLY, CDR2 FYNNEI. The CDR3 loop is CASSQTSGGTVF. CDR3 DNA: TGTGCCAGCAGCCAGACTAGCGGGGGAACGGTCTTC.

This chain joins TRBV6-4 and TRBJ1-6; D gene uncertain. V lost 3 bases, J lost 8 bases, and 11 bases lay in between. The CDR3 sequence is 14 residues long. Germline CDR1 MRHNA, CDR2 SNTAGT. CDR3: CASSERAVDSPLHF. Here the CDR3 DNA reads TGTGCCAGCAGTGAAAGGGCAGTGGATTCACCCCTCCACTTT.

The V call is TRBV13, the J call TRBJ2-3; 9 positions agree with TRBD2. The CDR3 sequence is 17 residues long. CDR1 and CDR2 from the germline V gene are PRHDT and FYEKMQ (reference sequence). V was pared by 5 bases and J by 6 bases, with 15 bases of the junction left unmatched. CDR3 sequence (DNA): TGTGCCAGCAGCCTCCGGGAGGATAGCGGGAGCGGTGATACGCAGTATTTT. It codes for CASSLREDSGSGDTQYF. Variable domain in full (rest from reference TRBV13 and TRBJ2-3): AAGVIQSPRHLIKEKRETATLKCYPIPRHDTVYWYQQGPGQDPQFLISFYEKMQSDKGSIPDRFSAQQFSDYHSELNMSSLELGDSALYFCASSLREDSGSGDTQYFGPGTRLTVL.

The chain links TRBV5-1 to TRBJ1-3; no reliable D call. The CDR3 contains 15 residues. Trimming removed 1 base from V and 0 bases from J, with 8 bases in between. Germline CDR1 and CDR2: SGHRS and YFSETQ. The chain's CDR3 is CASSLKAGSGNTIYF. CDR3 nucleotides: TGCGCCAGCAGCTTGAAGGCTGGCTCTGGAAACACCATATATTTT.

This chain uses TRBV7-8 with TRBJ1-5; D gene ambiguous. Germline-derived CDR1 and CDR2 are SGHVS and FQNEAQ. The V end lost 5 bases, the J end lost 0 bases, and 8 bases lay between the germline ends. The CDR3 contains 14 residues. The CDR3 reads CASSRDYSNQPQHF. Written as DNA, the CDR3 is TGTGCCAGCAGCCGAGACTATAGCAATCAGCCCCAGCATTTT.